Described below is a single T cell receptor beta chain sequence and its context. What this receptor recognizes is not known. The read falls 3 residues short of the CDR3 end, and the missing part is taken from the germline J gene. Unmatched junction bases come to 4, with V trimmed by 5 bases and J by 2 bases. From its cysteine to its phenylalanine, the CDR3 spans 16 amino acids. The DNA has 39 bases, all within the CDR3, and is read from base 1. As encoded in the germline V gene, CDR1 is MNHEY while CDR2 is SVGEGT. For TCRbeta CDR3 sequencing, genomic DNA from the sorted cells was extracted using the QIAGEN DNeasy Blood and Tissue Kit. High-throughput TCRbeta CDR3 sequencing, which included PCR amplification with bias correction and internal controls, was done commercially through immunoSEQ. Per the authors' processing: A unique productive TCRbeta sequence was defined by the CDR3 nucleotide sequence when primers matched, and otherwise by the CDR3 amino acid sequence together with the Vbeta and Jbeta genes. To correct sorting error, sequences shared between sorted populations at a frequency ratio of 2:1 or less were removed; the rest were assigned to the higher population. Sequences were defined as donor-reactive when expanded at least 5-fold in CFSE-low cells versus unstimulated cells and present at a frequency of at least 0.01% in CFSE-low cells. Jensen-Shannon divergence, calculated on the top 100 TCRbeta sequences ranked by frequency, was used to quantify repertoire divergence. For any sample with multiple sequencing runs, sorting error was corrected in each run separately before the runs were pooled. In its TCRdb copy, this immuneACCESS table keeps in-frame sequences only and misses some clones. Where compared with another copy, unresolved V genes explain less than half of these, and the others have no known cause. V, J and clone size reflect that table, while D and trimming were determined from the DNA. The table of this sample itemizes some 52,000 clones. The ten most abundant clones make up roughly 0.9% of the sample.

In light of the paper, this sample's time point label describes: blood sample drawn before combined kidney and bone marrow transplant. Unstimulated Tregs (CD4+CD25+CD127-), CD4+ non-Tregs (CD4+CD25-), CD4 and CD8 cells were FACS-sorted from thawed PBMCs. 4 combined kidney and bone marrow transplant recipients from the ITN036ST trial were included as patients, and samples were available only from these trial subjects. Healthy control blood was processed by Ficoll density gradient to PBMCs and cryopreserved; patient PBMCs were collected before and after transplant. This sample stems from a study of Tregs in tolerant kidney transplant recipients (dated by TCRdb to the late 2010s). Background on the whole study: The transplants used related donors with nonmyeloablative bone marrow transplantation, and mixed chimerism in the human trials was transient. The study used TCRbeta sequencing to identify donor-specific regulatory T cells before combined kidney and bone marrow transplantation, then tracked those cells after transplant. What the work shows at the level of the full study, not this receptor alone: The study was limited by small patient numbers, and the findings need validation in larger populations and under other immunosuppression protocols. In tolerant patients, donor-specific Tregs expanded more than Tregs overall, which suggests antigen-driven rather than nonspecific expansion. For some patients, the PCR primers changed as time went on, which meant samples from those patients could not be compared with one another at the nucleotide level. The most biologically relevant and donor-specific TCRbeta repertoire appeared to be identified by expanding Tregs with activated donor B cells. Biological reproducibility was not examined directly, but technical replication error appeared to be minimal.

The chain uses TRBV6-2 or TRBV6-3 and TRBJ2-1; the junction holds 12 bases that match TRBD2. The clonotype originates from a human donor who received a combined kidney and bone marrow transplant. The sequenced sample was CD4+ T cells from blood, obtained before the transplant. The part of the CDR3 DNA that was read is TGTGCCAGCAGTCCCCGACTAGCGGGAGCCTACAATGAG. This sequence encodes CASSPRLAGAYNE. From start to end, the CDR3 is CASSPRLAGAYNEQFF.